Presented here are 29 T cell receptor beta chains from one specimen sequenced in a study of early T cells in non-severe SARS-CoV-2 infection. TCRdb processed the 5' RACE reads anew with MiXCR; each CDR3 protein has one entry. The sample lists tens of thousands of distinct CDR3 sequences; roughly 10% were seen once. Sequenced: whole blood. These receptors were obtained from an adult who was a healthcare worker with PCR-confirmed SARS-CoV-2 infection or an uninfected control (not recorded which).

This clonotype was picked up a small number of times. CDR3 protein: CASSVASGLAAEQYF. The DNA of the CDR3 is TGTGCCAGCAGCGTCGCCTCGGGACTAGCGGCCGAGCAGTACTTC. This chain connects TRBV9 to TRBJ2-7; 11 nucleotides line up with TRBD2. The CDR3 has 15 residues. In germline, CDR1 is SGDLS, CDR2 YYNGEE. J was trimmed by 6 bases and V by 2 bases; bases with no gene match: 7. Supplemented by reference TRBV9 and TRBJ2-7, the full variable domain reads DSGVTQTPKHLITATGQRVTLRCSPRSGDLSVYWYQQSLDQGLQFLIQYYNGEERAKGNILERFSAQQFPDLHSELNLSSLELGDSALYFCASSVASGLAAEQYFGPGTRLTVT.

This clonotype was seen repeatedly, ten times or more. The chain uses TRBV25-1 and TRBJ2-1; the D is unclear. From germline, CDR1 is MGHDK and CDR2 SYGVNS. This CDR3 is 13 amino acids long. Trimming removed 1 base from V and 8 bases from J, with 9 bases in between. CDR3 sequence (DNA): TGTGCCAGCAGTGAATGGGTGAAGGATGAGCAGTTCTTC. Encoded protein: CASSEWVKDEQFF.

The V gene is TRBV3-1, the J gene TRBJ2-4; the D gene is possibly TRBD1 (6 bases). The ends were cut back, 8 bases at V and 8 bases at J, with 16 bases in the middle. The CDR3 loop spans 13 amino acids. Germline V gene sequence: CDR1 LGHDT, CDR2 YNNKEL (reference sequence). The CDR3 here is CASSTGQRDIQYF. CDR3 bases: TGTGCCAGCTCGACAGGTCAAAGAGACATTCAGTACTTC.

This clonotype came up many times. The chain joins TRBV19 to TRBJ1-5; possible D gene TRBD1, 6 bases. Germline CDR1 is LNHDA and CDR2 is SQIVND (reference sequence). Trimming cost V 7 bases and J 2 bases, with 15 bases left between them. This CDR3 spans 15 amino acids. CDR3 in amino acids: CASTFEGDGNQPQHF. For the CDR3, the DNA is TGTGCCAGTACCTTTGAGGGGGACGGCAATCAGCCCCAGCATTTT.

This clonotype was detected only a few times. The chain carries TRBV7-9 and TRBJ2-3; D is unresolved. Germline CDR1 is SEHNR and CDR2 is FQNEAQ (reference sequence). Trimming took 1 base from V and 9 from J, leaving 8 bases between them. There are 12 residues in the CDR3. The CDR3, as DNA: TGTGCCAGCAGCTTAGAAAGTTCGACGCAGTATTTT. It specifies CASSLESSTQYF. Based on the CDR3 plus reference TRBV7-9 and TRBJ2-3, the full variable domain is DTGVSQNPRHKITKRGQNVTFRCDPISEHNRLYWYRQTLGQGPEFLTYFQNEAQLEKSRLLSDRFSAERPKGSFSTLEIQRTEQGDSAMYLCASSLESSTQYFGPGTRLTVL.

The chain carries TRBV28 and TRBJ1-6; no clear D. V gave up 4 bases and J gave up 5 bases, with 9 bases separating them. The germline V gene has CDR1 MDHEN and CDR2 SYDVKM. The CDR3 length is 14 residues. The CDR3 is CASSSPPDNSPLHF. For the CDR3, the DNA is TGTGCCAGCAGTTCACCGCCTGATAATTCACCCCTCCACTTT.

This clonotype turned up a few times. V usage is TRBV7-2 and J usage is TRBJ2-4, with D perhaps matching TRBD1 (6 bases). The CDR3 is 19 amino acids. V was clipped by 5 bases and J by 1 base, with 24 bases between them. The V gene's germline CDR1 is SGHTA and CDR2 FQGNSA. In DNA, the CDR3 is TGTGCCAGCAGCCCTCAACCGGGACAACAGGTTAAGGCCAAAAACATTCAGTACTTC. Translating gives CASSPQPGQQVKAKNIQYF.

This clonotype was seen more than once but under ten times. This sequence joins TRBV29-1 and TRBJ1-6; no clear D gene. Trimming pared 6 bases from V and 7 bases from J, leaving 13 bases between. The CDR3 length is 13 residues. Germline V CDR1 and CDR2: SQVTM, ANQGSEA. For the CDR3, the DNA is TGCAGCGTGATGACGGCAGCGAATTCACCCCTCCACTTT. It translates to CSVMTAANSPLHF. The whole variable domain, remainder taken from reference TRBV29-1 and TRBJ1-6, is SAVISQKPSRDICQRGTSLTIQCQVDSQVTMMFWYRQQPGQSLTLIATANQGSEATYESGFVIDKFPISRPNLTFSTLTVSNMSPEDSSIYLCSVMTAANSPLHFGNGTRLTVT.

This clonotype has ten or more counts. The chain joins TRBV7-8 to TRBJ2-1, with D hard to call. V gave up 5 bases and J gave up 0 bases, with 8 bases separating them. The CDR3 contains 14 residues. The germline V gene has CDR1 SGHVS and CDR2 FQNEAQ. CDR3 protein: CASSRHSSYNEQFF. The CDR3 DNA sequence: TGTGCCAGCAGCCGTCATAGCTCCTACAATGAGCAGTTCTTC.

This clonotype was seen ten or more times. The genes are TRBV13 and TRBJ1-1; 8 nucleotides match TRBD1. With V trimmed by 4 bases and J by 1 base, 2 bases remained unmatched. The CDR3 totals 14 residues. CDR1 is PRHDT, CDR2 FYEKMQ, per germline (reference sequence). CDR3 region: CASSWDRRNTEAFF. CDR3 nucleotide sequence: TGTGCCAGCAGCTGGGACAGGAGGAACACTGAAGCTTTCTTT.

V gene TRBV7-3 combines with J gene TRBJ2-7; the match to TRBD1 covers 8 bases. Germline trimming cut 5 bases from V and 3 bases from J; bases unmatched to any gene: 3. The germline V gene encodes CDR1 SGHTA and CDR2 FQGTGA. There are 13 residues in the CDR3. CDR3 DNA: TGTGCCAGCAGCCCACAGGGGGACTACGAGCAGTACTTC. It yields the protein CASSPQGDYEQYF.

This clonotype was recorded many times. The chain carries TRBV2 and TRBJ2-3; TRBD2 might be the D (6 bases). The germline gives CDR1 SNHLY, CDR2 FYNNEI. CDR3 length: 12 residues. Trimming took off 7 bases at V and 4 bases at J, with 9 bases between the two ends. The CDR3 reads CASTREADTQYF. The CDR3 region has the DNA TGTGCCAGCACCAGGGAGGCAGATACGCAGTATTTT.

This clonotype was counted ten times or more. The chain combines TRBV10-3 with TRBJ2-7, with D perhaps matching TRBD1 (5 bases). Germline CDR1 and CDR2: ENHRY and SYGVKD. The length of the CDR3 is 15 residues. V shed 4 bases and J shed 3 bases, with 16 bases lying between them. The DNA of the CDR3 is TGTGCCATCAGTGGTACGAAAGGGGTAAACTACGAGCAGTACTTC. Translation gives CAISGTKGVNYEQYF.

The rearrangement joins TRBV7-2 to TRBJ1-1, with a tentative D call TRBD1 (5 bases). V gave up 0 bases and J gave up 11 bases, with 13 bases separating them. This CDR3 is built from 13 residues. Germline-derived CDR1 and CDR2 are SGHTA and FQGNSA. The CDR3 DNA reads TGTGCCAGCAGCTTAGCGGGACCCGGAGGGGCTTTCTTT. It specifies CASSLAGPGGAFF.

This clonotype was picked up a small number of times. The rearrangement joins TRBV6-1 to TRBJ2-5, with 7 bases matching TRBD1. Unmatched junction bases numbered 7, after V lost 7 bases and J lost 2 bases. This CDR3 has 14 residues. Germline V CDR1 and CDR2: MNHNS, SASEGT. In DNA, the CDR3 is TGTGCCAGCACGGCGACAGGGCCTCAAGAGACCCAGTACTTC. This sequence encodes CASTATGPQETQYF.

The chain couples TRBV29-1 to TRBJ2-3, with D uncertain. Trimming pared 4 bases from V and 2 bases from J, leaving 7 bases between. The CDR3 is 12 residues long. Germline V gene sequence: CDR1 SQVTM, CDR2 ANQGSEA. The CDR3 region has the DNA TGCAGCGTTGTACCGGTCACAGATACGCAGTATTTT. This sequence encodes CSVVPVTDTQYF.

This clonotype appeared a few times. The gene calls are TRBV12-3 or TRBV12-4 and TRBJ2-4, with 7 bases that match TRBD1. This CDR3 has 20 residues. J was trimmed by 1 base and V by 5 bases; bases with no gene match: 20. The DNA for the CDR3 is TGTGCCAGCAGTACCTATAGACCGACAGGGAAATTTGGGGCCAAAAACATTCAGTACTTC. It specifies CASSTYRPTGKFGAKNIQYF.

This clonotype was observed a handful of times. The chain has TRBV6-5 and TRBJ2-1, with 7 bases lining up with TRBD2. V trimming: 7 bases; J trimming: 6 bases; junction bases outside the gene matches: 6. The CDR3 is 13 residues long. Germline V gene sequence: CDR1 MNHEY, CDR2 SVGAGI. The CDR3 region has the DNA TGTGCCAGCAATGGACTAGTGGGCAATGAGCAGTTCTTC. Its protein product is CASNGLVGNEQFF.

In this sample, this clonotype turned up a few times. The chain carries TRBV2 and TRBJ1-5; 8 positions match TRBD1. V trimming: 8 bases; J trimming: 6 bases; junction bases outside the gene matches: 12. Germline V gene sequence: CDR1 SNHLY, CDR2 FYNNEI. This CDR3 is 15 amino acids long. CDR3 loop: CASQRGQALSQPQHF. The CDR3 nucleotides are TGTGCCAGCCAGAGGGGACAGGCATTATCTCAGCCCCAGCATTTT.

This clonotype was detected many times. This chain connects TRBV7-3 to TRBJ2-1; D is uncertain. The CDR3 totals 12 residues. Trimming cost V 5 bases and J 9 bases, with 11 bases left between them. CDR1 SGHTA and CDR2 FQGTGA come from the germline V gene. Here the CDR3 reads CASSPADGEQFF. Here the CDR3 DNA reads TGTGCCAGCAGCCCAGCCGACGGTGAGCAGTTCTTC.

V is TRBV20-1 and J is TRBJ2-1; D not resolved. Per the germline V gene, CDR1 is DFQATT and CDR2 is SNEGSKA (reference sequence). The CDR3 is 14 residues long. Trimming cost V 3 bases and J 3 bases, with 12 bases left between them. This CDR3 is CSASRAEYYNEQFF. The DNA of the CDR3 is TGCAGTGCTAGTCGGGCAGAGTACTACAATGAGCAGTTCTTC.

This clonotype was observed at least ten times. The chain is built from TRBV14 and TRBJ2-5; D might be TRBD1 (5 bases). The CDR3 is made up of 18 amino acids. The V gene's germline CDR1 is SGHDN and CDR2 FVKESK. Trimming left V 0 bases short and J 3 bases short, with 20 bases between. The CDR3 coding sequence is TGTGCCAGCAGCCAAGATAAGGGGCAACAAAACCCCGAAGAGACCCAGTACTTC. It is translated as CASSQDKGQQNPEETQYF.

The genes are TRBV11-2 and TRBJ2-7; possible D gene TRBD2, 6 bases. The germline CDR1 and CDR2 sequences are SGHAT and FQNNGV. The V gene lost 0 bases and the J gene lost 6 bases, with 9 bases spanning the gap. CDR3 size: 13 residues. This chain's CDR3 is CASSLEKGGEQYF. CDR3 nucleotides: TGTGCCAGCAGCTTAGAAAAGGGAGGCGAGCAGTACTTC. Looking up the rest from reference TRBV11-2 and TRBJ2-7 gives the full variable domain: EAGVAQSPRYKIIEKRQSVAFWCNPISGHATLYWYQQILGQGPKLLIQFQNNGVVDDSQLPKDRFSAERLKGVDSTLKIQPAKLEDSAVYLCASSLEKGGEQYFGPGTRLTVT.

This clonotype appeared a few times. The chain uses TRBV6-1 and TRBJ2-3, with D hard to call. V was cut by 11 bases and J by 3 bases, with 18 bases left in between. CDR3 length equals 14 residues. CDR1 MNHNS and CDR2 SASEGT come from the germline V gene. CDR3 DNA sequence: TGTGCCTCGAAGGAAGGAGTTCATACAGATACGCAGTATTTT. This codes for CASKEGVHTDTQYF.

This clonotype was picked up a small number of times. The rearrangement links TRBV30 to TRBJ2-1; D gene uncertain. V gave up 4 bases and J gave up 4 bases, with 5 bases separating them. The germline V gene has CDR1 GTSNPN and CDR2 SVGIG (reference sequence). This CDR3 is 11 amino acids long. As DNA, the CDR3 is TGTGCCTGGAAAAAATACAATGAGCAGTTCTTC. Translated: CAWKKYNEQFF.

In this sample, this clonotype turned up a few times. The gene calls are TRBV7-2 and TRBJ2-6, with D unclear. The CDR3 totals 14 residues. Germline assignment: CDR1 SGHTA and CDR2 FQGNSA. Trimming removed 6 bases at V and 4 bases at J, with 10 bases between. The CDR3 reads CASRFDLGANVLTF. The CDR3 nucleotides are TGTGCCAGCAGATTCGATTTGGGGGCCAACGTCCTGACTTTC.

The chain joins TRBV6-5 to TRBJ2-2; perhaps TRBD2 as D (6 bases). With 4 bases removed from V and 6 bases from J, the gap between germline ends came to 9 bases. Germline CDR1 and CDR2: MNHEY and SVGAGI. The CDR3 has 13 amino acids. The CDR3 nucleotides are TGTGCCAGCAGTTCTAGGGAGGCCGGGGAGCTGTTTTTT. Translating gives CASSSREAGELFF.

Many counts were recorded for this clonotype. This rearrangement joins TRBV24-1 to TRBJ2-3; TRBD2 matches at 7 bases. This CDR3 has 15 amino acids. The V segment lost 3 bases and the J segment 6 bases; nucleotides outside the gene matches: 8. Germline CDR1 reads KGHDR; CDR2 reads SFDVKD. CDR3 residues: CATSDRPIGGDTQYF. CDR3 DNA sequence: TGTGCCACCAGTGATAGGCCGATCGGGGGGGATACGCAGTATTTT.

The rearrangement joins TRBV20-1 to TRBJ1-4; 8 bases align to TRBD1. The J segment lost 3 bases and the V segment lost 0 bases, leaving 3 bases of the junction unmatched. The CDR3 has 15 amino acids. The germline CDR1 and CDR2 sequences are DFQATT and SNEGSKA (reference sequence). The CDR3 loop reads CSARDLQGANEKLFF. In DNA, the CDR3 is TGCAGTGCTAGAGATCTACAGGGGGCTAATGAAAAACTGTTTTTT.